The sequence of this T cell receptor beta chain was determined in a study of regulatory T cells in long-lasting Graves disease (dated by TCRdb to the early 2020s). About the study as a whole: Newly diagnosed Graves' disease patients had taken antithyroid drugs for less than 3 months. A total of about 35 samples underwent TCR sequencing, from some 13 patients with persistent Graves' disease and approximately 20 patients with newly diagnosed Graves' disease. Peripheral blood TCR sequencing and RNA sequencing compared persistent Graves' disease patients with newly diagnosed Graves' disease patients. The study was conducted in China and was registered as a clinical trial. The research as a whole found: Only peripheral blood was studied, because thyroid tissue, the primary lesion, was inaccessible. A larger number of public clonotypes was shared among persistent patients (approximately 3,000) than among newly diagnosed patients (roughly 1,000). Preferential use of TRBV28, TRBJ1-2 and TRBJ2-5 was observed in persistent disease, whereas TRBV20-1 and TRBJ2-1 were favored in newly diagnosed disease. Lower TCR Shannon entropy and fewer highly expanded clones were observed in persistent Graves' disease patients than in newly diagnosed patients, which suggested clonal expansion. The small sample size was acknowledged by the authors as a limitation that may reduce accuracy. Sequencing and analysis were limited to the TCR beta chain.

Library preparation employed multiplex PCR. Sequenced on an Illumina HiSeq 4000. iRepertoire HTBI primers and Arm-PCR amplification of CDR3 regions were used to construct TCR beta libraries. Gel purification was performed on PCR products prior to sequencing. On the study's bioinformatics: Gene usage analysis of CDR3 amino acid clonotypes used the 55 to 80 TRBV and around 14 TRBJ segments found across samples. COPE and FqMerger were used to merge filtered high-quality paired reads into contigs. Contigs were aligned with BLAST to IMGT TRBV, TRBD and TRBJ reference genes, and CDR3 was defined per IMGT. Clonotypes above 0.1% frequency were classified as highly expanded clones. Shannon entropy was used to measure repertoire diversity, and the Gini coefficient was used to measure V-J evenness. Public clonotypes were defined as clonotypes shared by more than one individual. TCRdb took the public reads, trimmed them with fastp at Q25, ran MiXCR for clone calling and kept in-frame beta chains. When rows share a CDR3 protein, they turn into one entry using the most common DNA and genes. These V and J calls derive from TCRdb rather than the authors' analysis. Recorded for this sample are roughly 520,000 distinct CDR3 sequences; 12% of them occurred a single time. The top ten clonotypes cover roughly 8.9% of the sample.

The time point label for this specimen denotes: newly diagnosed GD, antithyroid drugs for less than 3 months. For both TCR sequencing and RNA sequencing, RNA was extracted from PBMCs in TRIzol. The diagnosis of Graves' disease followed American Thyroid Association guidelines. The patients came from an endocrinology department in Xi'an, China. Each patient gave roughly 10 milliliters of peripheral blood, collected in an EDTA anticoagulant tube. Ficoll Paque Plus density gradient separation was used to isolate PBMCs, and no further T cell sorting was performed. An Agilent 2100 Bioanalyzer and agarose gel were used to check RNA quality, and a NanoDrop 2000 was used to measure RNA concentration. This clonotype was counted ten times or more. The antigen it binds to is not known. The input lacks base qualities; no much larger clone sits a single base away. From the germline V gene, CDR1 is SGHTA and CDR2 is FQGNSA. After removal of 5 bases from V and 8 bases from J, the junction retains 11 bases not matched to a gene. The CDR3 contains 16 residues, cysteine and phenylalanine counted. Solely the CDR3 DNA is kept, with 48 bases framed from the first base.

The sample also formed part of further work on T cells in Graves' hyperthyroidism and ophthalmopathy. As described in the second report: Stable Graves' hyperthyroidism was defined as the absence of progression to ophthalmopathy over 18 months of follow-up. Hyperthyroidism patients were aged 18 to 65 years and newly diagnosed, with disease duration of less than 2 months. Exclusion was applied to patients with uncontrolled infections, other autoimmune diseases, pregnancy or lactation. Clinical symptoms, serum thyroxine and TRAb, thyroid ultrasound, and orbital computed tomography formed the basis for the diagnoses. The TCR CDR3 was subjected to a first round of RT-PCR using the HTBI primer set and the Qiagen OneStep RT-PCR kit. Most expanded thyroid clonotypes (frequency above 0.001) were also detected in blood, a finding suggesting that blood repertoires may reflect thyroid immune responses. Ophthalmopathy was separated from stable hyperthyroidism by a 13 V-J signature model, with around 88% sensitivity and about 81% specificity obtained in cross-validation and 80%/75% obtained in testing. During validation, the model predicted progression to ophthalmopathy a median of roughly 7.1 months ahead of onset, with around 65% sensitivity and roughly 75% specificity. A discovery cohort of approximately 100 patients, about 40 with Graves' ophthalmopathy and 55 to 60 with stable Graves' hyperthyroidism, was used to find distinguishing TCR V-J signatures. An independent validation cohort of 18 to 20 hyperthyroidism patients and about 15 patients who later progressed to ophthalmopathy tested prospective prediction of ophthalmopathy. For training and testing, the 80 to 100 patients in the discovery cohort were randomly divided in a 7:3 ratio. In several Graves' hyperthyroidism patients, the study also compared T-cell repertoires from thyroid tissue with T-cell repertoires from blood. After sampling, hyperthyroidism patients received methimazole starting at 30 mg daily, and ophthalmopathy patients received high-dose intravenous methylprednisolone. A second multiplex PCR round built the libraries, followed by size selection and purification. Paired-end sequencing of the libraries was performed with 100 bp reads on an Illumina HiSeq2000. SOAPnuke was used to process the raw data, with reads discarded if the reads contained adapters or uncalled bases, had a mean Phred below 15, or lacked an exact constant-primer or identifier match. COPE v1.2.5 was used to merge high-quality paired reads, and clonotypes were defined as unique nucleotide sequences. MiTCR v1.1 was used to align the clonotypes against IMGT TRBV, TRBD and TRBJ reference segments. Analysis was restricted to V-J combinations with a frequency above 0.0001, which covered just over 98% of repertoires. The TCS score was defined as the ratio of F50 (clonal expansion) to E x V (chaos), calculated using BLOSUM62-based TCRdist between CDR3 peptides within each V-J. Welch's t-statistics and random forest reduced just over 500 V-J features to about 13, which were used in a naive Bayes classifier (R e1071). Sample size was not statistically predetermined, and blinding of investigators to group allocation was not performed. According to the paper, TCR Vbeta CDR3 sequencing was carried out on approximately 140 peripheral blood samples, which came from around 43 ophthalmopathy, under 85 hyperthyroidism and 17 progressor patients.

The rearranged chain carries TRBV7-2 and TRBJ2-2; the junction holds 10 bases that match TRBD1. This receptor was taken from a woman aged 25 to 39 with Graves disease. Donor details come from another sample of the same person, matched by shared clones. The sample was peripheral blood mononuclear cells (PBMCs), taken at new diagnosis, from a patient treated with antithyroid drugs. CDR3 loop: CASSLRQGAVTGELFF. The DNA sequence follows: TGTGCCAGCAGCCTGCGACAGGGGGCCGTAACGGGGGAGCTGTTTTTT.